These T cell receptor beta chains were read from a single sample in a study of radiotherapy plus CTLA-4 blockade in lung cancer. Repertoires were generated with immunoSEQ multiplex PCR, while TCRdb's copy carries only in-frame clones and drops some. The top ten hold less than 4.5% of the sample, which has about 66,000 clones, about 80% seen once. This sample comprised peripheral blood, obtained from a patient treated with radiotherapy plus ipilimumab. The receptors shown here come from a human donor with non-small cell lung cancer who had a partial response to radiotherapy plus ipilimumab. Each CDR3 is given with its conserved first and last residue. The D gene is left open where the match is weak. The size field is filled for only some rows; it gives once, few, many or a size class.

v_call	d_call	clone_size	j_call	cdr3_aa	cdr3_nt
TRBV2	NA	NA	TRBJ1-1	CASSLGGASASAFF	TGTGCCAGCTCACTAGGGGGGGCCTCAGCCTCAGCTTTCTTT
TRBV11-2	TRBD1	NA	TRBJ2-3	CASSPRQGAENTQYF	TGTGCCAGCAGCCCTCGGCAGGGGGCGGAAAATACGCAGTATTTT
TRBV10-2	TRBD1	NA	TRBJ2-4	CASSARGQGVAKNIQYF	TGCGCCAGCAGTGCCCGGGGACAGGGGGTAGCCAAAAACATTCAGTACTTC
TRBV2	NA	NA	TRBJ1-1	CASRSDRKNTEAFF	TGTGCCAGCAGATCAGACAGAAAGAACACTGAAGCTTTCTTT
TRBV5-1	TRBD1	few	TRBJ2-7	CASSLDRGRGEQYF	TGCGCCAGCAGCTTGGACAGGGGGCGCGGCGAGCAGTACTTC
TRBV9	TRBD1	NA	TRBJ1-1	CASSGTGGRTEAFF	TGTGCCAGCAGCGGCACAGGGGGCCGGACTGAAGCTTTCTTT
TRBV19	TRBD1	NA	TRBJ1-5	CASRDRTNSNQPQHF	TGTGCCAGTAGGGACAGGACAAATAGCAATCAGCCCCAGCATTTT
TRBV2	TRBD1	few	TRBJ1-2	CASTRDRVYGYTF	TGTGCCAGCACTAGGGACAGAGTCTATGGCTACACCTTC
TRBV7-2	TRBD2	once	TRBJ2-1	CASSLGLAGNNEQFF	TGTGCCAGCAGCTTAGGACTAGCGGGAAACAATGAGCAGTTCTTC
TRBV6-5	TRBD1	NA	TRBJ1-4	CASSSRTGFEKLFF	TGTGCCAGCAGTTCAAGGACAGGGTTTGAAAAACTGTTTTTT
TRBV2	TRBD2	NA	TRBJ2-5	CATHTGTSPETQYF	TGTGCCACCCACACCGGGACTAGTCCAGAGACCCAGTACTTC
TRBV7-2	NA	NA	TRBJ2-7	CASSLAAGRVYEQYF	TGTGCCAGCAGCTTAGCGGCGGGACGAGTCTACGAGCAGTACTTC
TRBV28	NA	NA	TRBJ2-2	CASTLPGMNTGELFF	TGTGCCAGCACACTCCCAGGGATGAACACCGGGGAGCTGTTTTTT
TRBV19	TRBD2	NA	TRBJ2-4	CASRASGYRAKNIQYF	TGTGCCAGTAGGGCTAGCGGGTACCGAGCCAAAAACATTCAGTACTTC
TRBV5-4	TRBD1	NA	TRBJ2-6	CASGTGTGSSGANVLTF	TGTGCCAGCGGGACCGGGACAGGGTCTTCTGGGGCCAACGTCCTGACTTTC
TRBV28	TRBD1	NA	TRBJ2-5	CASSPRTGVETQYF	TGTGCCAGCAGTCCCCGGACAGGGGTAGAGACCCAGTACTTC
TRBV7-3	TRBD1	NA	TRBJ2-2	CASSLGQGGTGELFF	TGTGCCAGCAGTTTAGGACAGGGGGGCACCGGGGAGCTGTTTTTT
TRBV5-4	NA	NA	TRBJ2-7	CASSFEQDYEQYF	TGTGCCAGCAGCTTTGAACAGGACTACGAGCAGTACTTC
TRBV5-4	NA	NA	TRBJ2-1	CASTDGIDNEQFF	TGTGCCAGCACCGACGGGATCGATAATGAGCAGTTCTTC
TRBV9	TRBD1	NA	TRBJ1-3	CASSAQTGGAGNTIYF	TGTGCCAGCAGCGCCCAAACAGGGGGCGCAGGAAACACCATATATTTT
TRBV5-1	NA	NA	TRBJ2-3	CASSIGQRSTDTQYF	TGCGCCAGCAGCATAGGACAGCGGAGCACAGATACGCAGTATTTT
TRBV5-1	NA	NA	TRBJ2-1	CASSGSTSLNEQFF	TGCGCCAGCAGCGGCTCGACTAGTTTGAATGAGCAGTTCTTC
TRBV5-4	NA	NA	TRBJ2-3	CASSSGQYTDTQYF	TGTGCCAGCAGCTCCGGACAGTACACAGATACGCAGTATTTT